The 24 T cell receptor beta chains presented below share a single source sample, sequenced in a study of cytotoxic CD8 clonotypes in ibrutinib-treated CLL. The data were produced by immunoSEQ multiplex PCR, yet TCRdb's version contains in-frame clones alone and is incomplete. The data contain 9,500 to 12,000 clones, about 81% of them singletons. The sequenced sample was PBMCs, obtained at disease progression, from a patient treated with ibrutinib. The receptors were sampled from a human donor with chronic lymphocytic leukemia.

This clone was seen only once. The J gene is TRBJ1-2, the V gene TRBV18, with TRBD1 matching over 7 bases. The germline V gene encodes CDR1 KGHSH and CDR2 LQKENI. With V trimmed by 3 bases and J by 1 base, 2 bases remained unmatched. The CDR3 extends over 14 amino acids. CDR3 in amino acids: CASSPGQNNYGYTF. The CDR3 nucleotides read TGTGCCAGCTCACCGGGACAGAATAACTATGGCTACACCTTC. The entire variable domain, with the rest obtained from reference TRBV18 and TRBJ1-2, is as follows: NAGVMQNPRHLVRRRGQEARLRCSPMKGHSHVYWYRQLPEEGLKFMVYLQKENIIDESGMPKERFSAEFPKEGPSILRIQQVVRGDSAAYFCASSPGQNNYGYTFGSGTRLTVV.

V gene TRBV6-5 combines with J gene TRBJ2-7, with D maybe TRBD1 (5 bases). CDR3 length equals 13 residues. Trimming stripped 2 bases from V and 3 bases from J, with 8 bases between. CDR1 MNHEY and CDR2 SVGAGI come from the germline V gene. The DNA of the CDR3 is TGTGCCAGCAGTTACAGCAGGGACTACGAGCAGTACTTC. It encodes CASSYSRDYEQYF.

This sequence joins TRBV4-2 and TRBJ1-5, with D unresolved. The V gene's germline CDR1 is LGHNA and CDR2 YNFKEQ. Trimming cost V 0 bases and J 0 bases, with 9 bases left between them. The CDR3 contains 16 residues. Written as DNA, the CDR3 is TGTGCCAGCAGCCAAGAGGCAGTTTATAGCAATCAGCCCCAGCATTTT. Its protein product is CASSQEAVYSNQPQHF.

The CDR3 reads CASSVGRATDTQYF. CDR3 DNA: TGTGCCAGCAGCGTAGGGAGGGCCACAGATACGCAGTATTTT. The rearrangement joins TRBV9 to TRBJ2-3, with TRBD2 as a possible D gene (6 bases). From germline, CDR1 is SGDLS and CDR2 YYNGEE. V was clipped by 0 bases and J by 2 bases, with 7 bases between them. The CDR3 totals 14 residues.

The CDR3 coding sequence is TGCGCCAGCACCCCAGGGGGCGGGAGTGTGGAGACCCAGTACTTC. Translation gives CASTPGGGSVETQYF. This chain connects TRBV5-1 to TRBJ2-5; perhaps TRBD1 as D (8 bases). Germline assignment: CDR1 SGHRS and CDR2 YFSETQ. This CDR3 has 15 amino acids. V lost 6 bases and J 5 bases, leaving 20 bases between the germline ends.

This clone showed up just a few times. V gene TRBV30 combines with J gene TRBJ1-1; D gene uncertain. V dropped 0 bases and J dropped 1 base, with 6 bases sitting between them. Germline V gene sequence: CDR1 GTSNPN, CDR2 SVGIG (reference sequence). The CDR3 runs to 13 residues. CDR3 bases: TGTGCCTGGAGTGTAAACCAGAACACTGAAGCTTTCTTT. Protein sequence: CAWSVNQNTEAFF.

This chain connects TRBV28 to TRBJ1-5; possibly TRBD1 for D (5 bases). From germline, CDR1 is MDHEN and CDR2 SYDVKM. The length of the CDR3 is 14 residues. Trimming took off 6 bases at V and 6 bases at J, with 15 bases between the two ends. For the CDR3, the DNA is TGTGCCAGCAGCGTGGGGGGTAGGAGTCAGCCCCAGCATTTT. Translated, it gives CASSVGGRSQPQHF.

The chain uses TRBV5-6 and TRBJ2-1, with TRBD2 identical over 7 bases. The CDR3 spans 15 residues. J was trimmed by 1 base and V by 2 bases; bases with no gene match: 3. Per germline, CDR1 SGHDT and CDR2 YYEEEE. In DNA, the CDR3 is TGTGCCAGCAGCTTCGGTAGCGGGTCCTACAATGAGCAGTTCTTC. Protein product: CASSFGSGSYNEQFF.

In DNA, the CDR3 is TGTGCTAGTGGTTTGTCCCGGGACAGGGGCGCAGGCTACAATGAGCAGTTCTTC. Its translation: CASGLSRDRGAGYNEQFF. The V and J genes are TRBV12-5 and TRBJ2-1; 10 nucleotides line up with TRBD1. Per germline, CDR1 LGHNT and CDR2 FRNRAP. This CDR3 is 18 amino acids long. Germline trimming cut 2 bases from V and 3 bases from J; bases unmatched to any gene: 10. The complete variable domain, with remaining parts taken from reference TRBV12-5 and TRBJ2-1, reads DARVTQTPRHKVTEMGQEVTMRCQPILGHNTVFWYRQTMMQGLELLAYFRNRAPLDDSGMPKDRFSAEMPDATLATLKIQPSEPRDSAVYFCASGLSRDRGAGYNEQFFGPGTRLTVL.

This clone is medium-sized. The chain links TRBV27 to TRBJ2-3; TRBD1 matches 8 bases. The length of the CDR3 is 16 residues. With 5 bases clipped from V and 2 bases from J, the junction kept 9 bases outside the gene matches. From germline, CDR1 is MNHEY and CDR2 SMNVEV (reference sequence). The CDR3 region is CASSPWTGMVTDTQYF. The CDR3 DNA reads as TGTGCCAGCAGTCCCTGGACAGGGATGGTCACAGATACGCAGTATTTT.

The chain couples TRBV7-9 to TRBJ2-1; D ambiguous. This CDR3 comprises 17 residues. V was trimmed by 0 bases and J by 0 bases, leaving 12 bases between them. Germline V gene lookup returns CDR1 SEHNR and CDR2 FQNEAQ (reference sequence). CDR3 sequence reads: CASSLAGLHSSYNEQFF. CDR3 bases: TGTGCCAGCAGCTTAGCCGGCTTACACAGCTCCTACAATGAGCAGTTCTTC.

The chain uses TRBV5-1 and TRBJ2-5; 13 bases map to TRBD2. Looked up from germline, CDR1 is SGHRS and CDR2 is YFSETQ. Losses at the gene ends were 0 bases for V and 2 bases for J; bases not matched to a gene: 4. The CDR3 is 17 amino acids. The DNA of the CDR3 is TGCGCCAGCAGCTTGGGAGGACTAGCGGGAGATCAAGAGACCCAGTACTTC. This codes for CASSLGGLAGDQETQYF.

The rearrangement joins TRBV7-2 to TRBJ2-7; TRBD1 matches at 10 bases. The CDR3 covers 16 residues. Germline CDR1 reads SGHTA; CDR2 reads FQGNSA. Trimming removed 0 bases from V and 4 bases from J; junction bases left unmatched: 6. In nucleotides, the CDR3 is TGTGCCAGCAGCTTAGCGCCGACAGGGGGCAGGTACGAGCAGTACTTC. Amino acids: CASSLAPTGGRYEQYF.

The gene calls are TRBV5-1 and TRBJ2-1; D is possibly TRBD1 or TRBD2 (6 bases each). V lost 4 bases, J lost 9 bases, and 20 bases lay in between. The CDR3 totals 15 residues. Germline-derived CDR1 and CDR2 are SGHRS and YFSETQ. CDR3 coding DNA: TGCGCCAGCAGCCCCGAGGGGGGTTGGGGTGGTGAGCAGTTCTTC. Its translation is CASSPEGGWGGEQFF.

This chain uses TRBV5-1 with TRBJ2-5; 7 bases map to TRBD2. Germline values: CDR1 SGHRS, CDR2 YFSETQ. J gave up 2 bases and V 4 bases, and 11 bases lay outside the gene matches. The CDR3 has 16 residues. The DNA of the CDR3 is TGCGCCAGCAGCCCTGCGGGAGTGGGAGGGCAAGAGACCCAGTACTTC. As protein: CASSPAGVGGQETQYF. Combining the CDR3 with reference TRBV5-1 and TRBJ2-5 gives the whole variable domain KAGVTQTPRYLIKTRGQQVTLSCSPISGHRSVSWYQQTPGQGLQFLFEYFSETQRNKGNFPGRFSGRQFSNSRSEMNVSTLELGDSALYLCASSPAGVGGQETQYFGPGTRLLVL.

V is TRBV6-6 and J is TRBJ2-6; no firm D call. From germline, CDR1 is MNHNY and CDR2 SVGAGI (reference sequence). Trimming stripped 4 bases from V and 0 bases from J, with 4 bases between. The CDR3 covers 14 residues. The CDR3 is CASSLRSGANVLTF. DNA of the CDR3: TGTGCCAGCAGTTTGCGCTCTGGGGCCAACGTCCTGACTTTC.

The chain carries TRBV30 and TRBJ2-1, with 7 positions matching TRBD2. Germline V gene data show CDR1 as GTSNPN and CDR2 as SVGIG (reference sequence). This CDR3 region has 14 residues. Trimming removed 4 bases from V and 7 bases from J; junction bases left unmatched: 10. The CDR3 loop is CAWTPFLAANEQFF. The CDR3 nucleotides are TGTGCCTGGACTCCTTTTCTAGCGGCGAATGAGCAGTTCTTC.

The J gene is TRBJ2-1, the V gene TRBV14, with a possible D match to TRBD2 (7 bases). The CDR3 is 13 residues long. V dropped 9 bases and J dropped 7 bases, with 16 bases sitting between them. Germline V lookup: CDR1 SGHDN, CDR2 FVKESK. The CDR3 DNA is TGTGCCAGAGGAGGGGGGGCTGAGAATGAGCAGTTCTTC. Amino acid sequence: CARGGGAENEQFF.

This clone has only a few counts. This sequence joins TRBV29-1 and TRBJ2-2; D not certain. Trimming left V 2 bases short and J 2 bases short, with 0 bases between. CDR1 and CDR2 from the germline V gene are SQVTM and ANQGSEA. The CDR3 has 11 residues. The CDR3 reads CSVENTGELFF. The CDR3 DNA sequence: TGCAGCGTTGAAAACACCGGGGAGCTGTTTTTT.

The chain is built from TRBV5-6 and TRBJ1-1; 7 bases line up with TRBD1. V dropped 4 bases and J dropped 5; count of bases not matched to a gene: 8. Germline CDR1 is SGHDT and CDR2 is YYEEEE. The CDR3 extends over 14 amino acids. DNA of the CDR3: TGTGCCAGCAGCATCACAGGGGTCTTGACTGAAGCTTTCTTT. Translating gives CASSITGVLTEAFF.

The rearrangement joins TRBV9 to TRBJ1-1; 9 bases match TRBD1. V lost 6 bases to trimming and J lost 4 bases; unmatched junction nucleotides: 10. The germline gives CDR1 SGDLS, CDR2 YYNGEE. There are 15 residues in the CDR3. CDR3 sequence: CASTPTGGGGTEAFF. Written as DNA, the CDR3 is TGTGCCAGCACCCCTACAGGGGGCGGAGGCACTGAAGCTTTCTTT.

This clone appeared a single time. The rearrangement joins TRBV14 to TRBJ2-1; TRBD2 agrees at 13 bases. The CDR3 is 14 amino acids. The germline gives CDR1 SGHDN, CDR2 FVKESK. The V and J ends lost 4 bases and 8 bases, in that order; junction bases with no gene match: 2. For the CDR3, the DNA is TGTGCCAGCAGCCGACTAGCGGGAGGAGATGAGCAGTTCTTC. Encoded protein: CASSRLAGGDEQFF.

This clone was seen a single time. This chain connects TRBV5-1 to TRBJ2-7; 13 nucleotides match TRBD2. Trimming cost V 4 bases and J 9 bases; bases outside gene matches: 10. The CDR3 sequence is 15 residues long. The germline V gene encodes CDR1 SGHRS and CDR2 YFSETQ. The chain's CDR3 is CASSQGLAGPSGQYF. CDR3 bases: TGCGCCAGCAGCCAGGGACTAGCGGGGCCCTCGGGGCAGTACTTC. The full variable domain, in which reference TRBV5-1 and TRBJ2-7 provide the parts outside the CDR3, is KAGVTQTPRYLIKTRGQQVTLSCSPISGHRSVSWYQQTPGQGLQFLFEYFSETQRNKGNFPGRFSGRQFSNSRSEMNVSTLELGDSALYLCASSQGLAGPSGQYFGPGTRLTVT.

The chain couples TRBV10-1 to TRBJ1-3, with 7 bases lining up with TRBD1. Germline V CDR1 and CDR2: WNHNN, SYGVQD (reference sequence). This CDR3 is built from 14 residues. Germline trimming cut 6 bases from V and 2 bases from J; bases unmatched to any gene: 4. CDR3 loop: CASSSGQAGNTIYF. For the CDR3, the DNA is TGCGCCAGCAGCTCTGGACAGGCTGGAAACACCATATATTTT.